These T cell receptor beta chains were read from a single sample in a study of vaccination and CD4 T cells after COVID-19. From the PCR reads, TCRdb called clonotypes with MiXCR, one entry per CDR3 protein. Among some 20,000 distinct CDR3 sequences listed, over 25% were seen once. Which antigens these TCRs recognize remains unknown. Sequencing input: cultured CD4+ T cells from blood. These receptors were obtained from a human donor with COVID-19. Both conserved end residues are part of each CDR3. Each record gives: J gene, D gene, V gene, clone size, CDR3 protein, CDR3 DNA. The D gene is left open where the match is weak. Size is stated for part of the rows, as once, few or many counts, or as a class when the clone is expanded.

TRBJ2-7 NA TRBV5-1 few CASSVGASSYEQYF TGCGCCAGCAGTGTCGGGGCCAGCTCCTACGAGCAGTACTTC
TRBJ1-2 TRBD1 TRBV19 NA CASSISGTGYYGYTF TGTGCCAGTAGTATCTCCGGGACAGGGTACTATGGCTACACCTTC
TRBJ1-2 TRBD1 TRBV6-5 NA CASSYTRGPGGYTF TGTGCCAGCAGTTACACTAGGGGGCCTGGTGGCTACACCTTC
TRBJ2-2 NA TRBV11-3 NA CASSLISVNTGELFF TGTGCCAGCAGCTTGATTTCGGTGAACACCGGGGAGCTGTTTTTT
TRBJ1-2 NA TRBV28 few CVSGLSGMSYGYTF TGTGTCTCAGGACTTTCGGGGATGAGCTATGGCTACACCTTC
TRBJ1-1 TRBD1 TRBV5-5 NA CASSLGVTGGVTEAFF TGTGCCAGCAGCTTGGGGGTGACAGGGGGTGTCACTGAAGCTTTCTTT
TRBJ2-1 TRBD1 TRBV6-4 NA CASSLGPLPGQGHEQFF TGTGCCAGCAGTCTGGGACCCCTACCGGGACAGGGGCATGAGCAGTTCTTC
TRBJ1-2 NA TRBV30 NA CASTISQGLYGYTF TGTGCCTCAACTATCTCCCAGGGACTCTATGGCTACACCTTC
TRBJ1-2 TRBD1 TRBV2 NA CASTGTGGREGYTF TGTGCCAGCACAGGGACAGGGGGCAGGGAGGGCTACACCTTC
TRBJ2-3 TRBD1 TRBV18 NA CASSPWTGMTDTQYF TGTGCCAGCTCACCGTGGACAGGGATGACAGATACGCAGTATTTT
TRBJ1-1 NA TRBV6-1 few CASSLSGAEAFF TGTGCCAGCAGCTTATCAGGGGCCGAAGCTTTCTTT
TRBJ2-6 NA TRBV29-1 NA CSVEWTSGANVLTF TGCAGCGTTGAATGGACCTCTGGGGCCAACGTCCTGACTTTC
TRBJ2-3 NA TRBV4-2 NA CASSQDLRGRTDTQYF TGTGCCAGCAGCCAAGATCTGAGGGGCCGCACAGATACGCAGTATTTT
TRBJ1-1 NA TRBV7-2 few CASSLYDRQAFF TGTGCCAGCAGCTTATACGACAGGCAAGCTTTCTTT
TRBJ2-7 NA TRBV11-2 NA CASSRTDSYEQYF TGTGCCAGCAGCCGGACAGACTCCTACGAGCAGTACTTC
TRBJ1-2 NA TRBV4-2 few CASRGVRDGYTF TGTGCCAGCAGGGGCGTCCGGGATGGCTACACCTTC
TRBJ2-1 NA TRBV27 NA CASKEAGGKDNEQFF TGTGCCAGCAAAGAGGCAGGGGGGAAGGACAATGAGCAGTTCTTC
TRBJ2-3 TRBD2 TRBV7-9 NA CASSLSRGSDTQYF TGTGCCAGCAGCTTATCGCGGGGGAGTGACACGCAGTATTTT
TRBJ1-6 TRBD1 TRBV20-1 few CSARDQGGGNSPLHF TGCAGTGCTAGAGATCAGGGGGGGGGGAATTCACCCCTCCACTTT
TRBJ2-7 NA TRBV18 NA CASSPRATRGYEQYF TGTGCCAGCTCACCACGGGCGACTAGAGGCTACGAGCAGTACTTC
TRBJ2-3 TRBD2 TRBV19 NA CASSIAGGGAPSTDTQYF TGTGCCAGTAGTATAGCCGGCGGGGGGGCCCCTAGCACAGATACGCAGTATTTT
TRBJ2-5 TRBD2 TRBV20-1 NA CSARRSGRGVWEETQYF TGCAGTGCTAGAAGGTCCGGGAGGGGGGTGTGGGAAGAGACCCAGTACTTC
TRBJ2-1 NA TRBV29-1 NA CSAVPREPYNEQFF TGCAGCGCCGTTCCCAGGGAGCCCTACAATGAGCAGTTCTTC
TRBJ1-2 NA TRBV6-5 few CASSYSPITNYGYTF TGTGCCAGCAGTTACTCGCCGATTACTAACTATGGCTACACCTTC
TRBJ1-4 TRBD1 TRBV2 few CASSRSGGNEKLFF TGTGCCAGCAGTCGGTCAGGGGGCAATGAAAAACTGTTTTTT
TRBJ1-1 NA TRBV19 NA CASSIIGVTEAFF TGTGCCAGTAGTATAATAGGGGTCACTGAAGCTTTCTTT
TRBJ1-1 NA TRBV10-3 NA CATTQNTEAFF TGTGCCACAACACAGAACACTGAAGCTTTCTTT
TRBJ1-2 NA TRBV7-7 NA CASSQPPRDRNYGYTF TGTGCTAGCAGCCAGCCCCCCCGGGACCGGAACTATGGCTACACCTTC
TRBJ2-6 NA TRBV19 few CASHRQTSGANVLTF TGTGCCAGTCATAGACAGACCTCTGGGGCCAACGTCCTGACTTTC
TRBJ2-5 NA TRBV12-3/TRBV12-4 NA CASRGRPQETQYF TGTGCCAGCAGGGGGAGGCCCCAGGAGACCCAGTACTTC
TRBJ2-2 TRBD1 TRBV14 NA CASSQAIGGTGFTGELFF TGTGCCAGCAGCCAAGCCATCGGCGGGACAGGATTCACCGGGGAGCTGTTTTTT
TRBJ1-5 NA TRBV20-1 medium-sized CSAATGYNQPQHF TGCAGTGCAGCTACAGGGTACAATCAGCCCCAGCATTTT
TRBJ2-1 NA TRBV7-2 NA CASSFIHNEQFF TGTGCCAGCAGCTTTATACACAATGAGCAGTTCTTC
TRBJ1-5 TRBD1 TRBV15 NA CATSGKSRDRGNQPQHF TGTGCCACCAGCGGAAAAAGCAGGGACAGGGGAAATCAGCCCCAGCATTTT
TRBJ2-1 NA TRBV19 NA CASSLRGVNEQFF TGTGCCAGTAGTTTACGAGGGGTCAATGAGCAGTTCTTC
TRBJ1-3 TRBD1 TRBV6-7 medium-sized CASLDRTSSGNTIYF TGTGCCAGCCTGGACAGGACGAGCTCTGGAAACACCATATATTTT
TRBJ1-5 NA TRBV20-1 few CSASLPRTEYQPQHF TGCAGTGCTAGTTTACCGAGGACGGAATATCAGCCCCAGCATTTT
TRBJ2-2 TRBD2 TRBV6-1 NA CAGRDYSNTGELFF TGTGCCGGGAGGGACTACTCGAACACCGGGGAGCTGTTTTTT
TRBJ2-7 TRBD2 TRBV5-1 once CASSPMTSGGTYEQYF TGCGCCAGCAGCCCGATGACTAGCGGGGGGACCTACGAGCAGTACTTC
TRBJ2-7 TRBD2 TRBV7-9 few CASSWDYKSYEQYF TGTGCCAGCAGCTGGGACTATAAGTCCTACGAGCAGTACTTC
TRBJ1-6 NA TRBV4-3 once CASSQVDGPLHF TGCGCCAGCAGCCAAGTAGACGGTCCCCTCCACTTT